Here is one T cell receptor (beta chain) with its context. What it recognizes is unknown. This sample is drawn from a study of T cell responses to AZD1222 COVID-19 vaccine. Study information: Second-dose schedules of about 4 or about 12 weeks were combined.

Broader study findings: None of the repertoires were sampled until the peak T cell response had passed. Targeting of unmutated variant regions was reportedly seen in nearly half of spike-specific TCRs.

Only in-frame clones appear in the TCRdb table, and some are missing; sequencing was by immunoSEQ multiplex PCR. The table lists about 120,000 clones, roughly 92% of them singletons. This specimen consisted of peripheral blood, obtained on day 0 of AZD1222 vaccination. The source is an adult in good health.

CDR3 nucleotide sequence: TGCGCCAGCAGACCGACGGTGAACACAGATACGCAGTATTTT. Amino acids: CASRPTVNTDTQYF. The chain has TRBV5-1 and TRBJ2-3; D ambiguous. With 5 bases removed from V and 2 bases from J, the gap between germline ends came to 12 bases. This CDR3 contains 14 residues. CDR1 and CDR2 (germline): SGHRS, YFSETQ.